This T cell receptor (beta chain) comes out of a study of blood T cells in healthy people across ages. Study conclusions and caveats: Bulk PBMC profiling left naive and antigen-experienced comparisons inconclusive.

Trimming cost V 4 bases and J 8 bases; bases outside gene matches: 11. CDR1 is SGHTA and CDR2 is FQGNSA in the germline V gene. CDR3 length: 15 amino acids. As for this clonotype: Its antigen is undetermined.

The authors ran a second PCR of about 7 to 12 cycles using a sample-barcoded 5' primer and a J-beta primer mix. Every cDNA molecule carried a tag from a template-switch adaptor bearing 12 random nucleotides. TCRdb independently ran MiXCR on the 5' RACE reads; one entry per CDR3 protein. There are approximately 2,000,000 distinct CDR3 sequences in the sample; about 39% occur only once, and 20% to 25% lies in the top ten. This clonotype was sampled from a human donor in good health. Sequences were obtained from blood. The V and J genes are TRBV7-2 and TRBJ1-2, with TRBD1 identical over 9 bases. The CDR3 DNA reads as TGTGCCAGCAGCTGGCCGGGACAGGGAAGGGAGGGCTACACCTTC. Its translation: CASSWPGQGREGYTF.